This T cell receptor beta chain derives from a study of response to subunit inactivated influenza vaccine. The CDR3 is made up of 16 amino acids. The germline V gene encodes CDR1 MDHEN and CDR2 SYDVKM. V shed 6 bases and J shed 9 bases, with 21 bases lying between them. Details on this clonotype: The antigen is undetermined.

A single record per CDR3 protein comes from TCRdb applying MiXCR to the RT-PCR reads. This sample carries about 800,000 distinct CDR3 sequences, roughly 20% of them seen once, and the ten largest clones take roughly 10%. Overall study findings and caveats: After each seasonal influenza vaccination, few new T cells are recruited, the authors suggested.

The chain links TRBV28 to TRBJ1-6; perhaps TRBD1 as D (6 bases). Sequences were derived from PBMCs from blood, sampled more than 4 days after vaccination. The clonotype comes from a man aged 50-60 years who received an inactivated influenza vaccine. CDR3 in amino acids: CASRSPQVLRGSPLHF. CDR3 DNA: TGTGCCAGCAGGTCCCCGCAGGTACTCAGGGGTTCACCCCTCCACTTT.